The TCR beta chain under discussion was sequenced for a study of regulatory T cells in long-lasting Graves disease. About the study: Prior antithyroid drug treatment in newly diagnosed Graves' patients lasted under 3 months. Whole-study results and caveats: Persistent Graves' cases showed lower TCR diversity than newly diagnosed cases.

The CDR3 is made up of 15 amino acids. V lost 4 bases and J lost 4, with 16 bases in between. Germline lookup yields CDR1 SGHVS and CDR2 FNYEAQ. The time point: newly diagnosed GD, antithyroid drugs for less than 3 months. Scientists built the TCR library using RNA that was extracted from PBMCs. Only a few counts were recorded for this clonotype. Its antigen remains unknown. To make TCR beta libraries, researchers used iRepertoire HTBI primers and Arm-PCR of CDR3 regions. In the study's own analysis: Identification yielded approximately 67 TRBV and 13 to 15 TRBJ segments across samples. Each CDR3 protein is one row after TCRdb ran MiXCR on the multiplex PCR reads. The V and J calls were determined by TCRdb, not by the authors. The sample consists of about 370,000 distinct CDR3 sequences, about 16% of them appearing once.

This TCR was recovered from a female donor with Graves disease. V and J are TRBV7-6 and TRBJ1-2; possibly TRBD1 for D (6 bases). Sequenced material: peripheral blood mononuclear cells (PBMCs), taken at new diagnosis, from a patient treated with antithyroid drugs. The CDR3 DNA reads as TGTGCCAGCAGCTCTTCAGGGGATTTGGGCTATGGCTACACCTTC. It encodes CASSSSGDLGYGYTF.